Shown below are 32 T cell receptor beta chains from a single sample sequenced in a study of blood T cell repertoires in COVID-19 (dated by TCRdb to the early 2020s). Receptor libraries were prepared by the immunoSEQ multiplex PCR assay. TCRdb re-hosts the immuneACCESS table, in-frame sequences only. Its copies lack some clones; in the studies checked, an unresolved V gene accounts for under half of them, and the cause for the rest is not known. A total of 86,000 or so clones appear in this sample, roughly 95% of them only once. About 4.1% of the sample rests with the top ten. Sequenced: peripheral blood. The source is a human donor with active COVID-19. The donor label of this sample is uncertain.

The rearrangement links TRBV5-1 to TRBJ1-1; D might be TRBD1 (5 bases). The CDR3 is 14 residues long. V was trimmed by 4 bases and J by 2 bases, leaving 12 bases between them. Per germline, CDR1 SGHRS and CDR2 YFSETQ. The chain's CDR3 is CASSTTGGNTEAFF. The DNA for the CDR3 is TGCGCCAGCAGCACCACGGGGGGTAACACTGAAGCTTTCTTT.

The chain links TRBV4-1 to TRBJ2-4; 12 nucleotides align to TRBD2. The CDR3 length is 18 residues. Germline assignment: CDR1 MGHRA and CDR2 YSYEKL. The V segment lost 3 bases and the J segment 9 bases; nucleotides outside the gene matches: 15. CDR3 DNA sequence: TGCGCCAGCAGCCAGTCTCTAGCGGGGGGGCTCCCTTTGGGCATTCAGTACTTC. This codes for CASSQSLAGGLPLGIQYF.

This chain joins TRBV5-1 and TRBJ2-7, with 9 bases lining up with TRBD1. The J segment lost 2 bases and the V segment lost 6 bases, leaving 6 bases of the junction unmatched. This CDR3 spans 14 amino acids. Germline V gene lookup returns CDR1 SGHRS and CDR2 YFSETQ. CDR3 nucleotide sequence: TGCGCCAGCACTACCGGGACAGGGACCTACGAGCAGTACTTC. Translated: CASTTGTGTYEQYF. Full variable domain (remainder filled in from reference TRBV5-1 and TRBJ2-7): KAGVTQTPRYLIKTRGQQVTLSCSPISGHRSVSWYQQTPGQGLQFLFEYFSETQRNKGNFPGRFSGRQFSNSRSEMNVSTLELGDSALYLCASTTGTGTYEQYFGPGTRLTVT.

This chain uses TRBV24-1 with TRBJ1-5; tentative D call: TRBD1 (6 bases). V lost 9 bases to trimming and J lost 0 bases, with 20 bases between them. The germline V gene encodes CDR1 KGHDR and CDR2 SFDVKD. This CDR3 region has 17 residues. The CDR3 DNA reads TGTGCCACCGGGGGGGCAGGGGTTAGCGATAGCAATCAGCCCCAGCATTTT. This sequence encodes CATGGAGVSDSNQPQHF.

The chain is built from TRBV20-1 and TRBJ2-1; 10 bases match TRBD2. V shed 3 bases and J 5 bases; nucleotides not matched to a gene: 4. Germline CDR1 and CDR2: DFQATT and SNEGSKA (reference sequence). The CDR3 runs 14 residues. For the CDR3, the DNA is TGCAGTGCTAGTGGGACTAGCGTGAACAATGAGCAGTTCTTC. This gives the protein CSASGTSVNNEQFF.

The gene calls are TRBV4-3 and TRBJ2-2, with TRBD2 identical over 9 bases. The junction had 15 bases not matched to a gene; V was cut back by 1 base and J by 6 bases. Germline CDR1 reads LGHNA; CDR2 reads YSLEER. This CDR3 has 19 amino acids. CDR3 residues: CASSQVVLRGREGPGELFF. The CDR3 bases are TGCGCCAGCAGCCAAGTGGTGTTGCGGGGGCGGGAGGGCCCCGGGGAGCTGTTTTTT.

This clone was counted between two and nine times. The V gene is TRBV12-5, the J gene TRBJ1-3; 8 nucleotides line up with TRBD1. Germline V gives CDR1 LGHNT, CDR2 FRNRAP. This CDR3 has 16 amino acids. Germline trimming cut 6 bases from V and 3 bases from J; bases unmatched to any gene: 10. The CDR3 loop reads CASGQFLGQGGNTIYF. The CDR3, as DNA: TGTGCTAGTGGCCAATTCCTTGGACAGGGTGGAAACACCATATATTTT.

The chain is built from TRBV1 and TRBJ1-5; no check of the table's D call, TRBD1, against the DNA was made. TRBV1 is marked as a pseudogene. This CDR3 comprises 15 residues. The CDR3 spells CTSSHPRTFNQPQHF. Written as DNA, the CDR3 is TGCACCAGCAGCCACCCTAGGACATTCAATCAGCCCCAGCATTTT.

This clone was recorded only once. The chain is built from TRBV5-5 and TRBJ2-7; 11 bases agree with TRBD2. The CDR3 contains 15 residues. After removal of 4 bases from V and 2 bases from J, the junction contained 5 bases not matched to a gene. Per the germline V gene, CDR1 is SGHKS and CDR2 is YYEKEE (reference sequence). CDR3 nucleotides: TGTGCCAGCAGCCTAGGGACTAGCGGAGCCTACGAGCAGTACTTC. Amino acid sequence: CASSLGTSGAYEQYF.

The CDR3 DNA follows: TGTGCCACCAGTCCACAGAGCTCCTACGAGCAGTACTTC. Amino acid sequence: CATSPQSSYEQYF. The chain uses TRBV24-1 and TRBJ2-7; D unresolved. There are 13 residues in the CDR3. The V and J ends lost 6 bases and 0 bases respectively, with 8 bases between them. CDR1 is KGHDR, CDR2 SFDVKD, per germline.

CDR3 in DNA: TGTGCCAGCAGTCGAGGACAGGGGAGCACCGGGGAGCTGTTTTTT. It yields the protein CASSRGQGSTGELFF. The rearrangement links TRBV6-2 or TRBV6-3 to TRBJ2-2; 9 bases match TRBD1. V shed 5 bases, J shed 4 bases, and the junction held 5 bases outside the gene matches. The germline V gene has CDR1 MNHEY and CDR2 SVGEGT. The CDR3 loop spans 15 amino acids.

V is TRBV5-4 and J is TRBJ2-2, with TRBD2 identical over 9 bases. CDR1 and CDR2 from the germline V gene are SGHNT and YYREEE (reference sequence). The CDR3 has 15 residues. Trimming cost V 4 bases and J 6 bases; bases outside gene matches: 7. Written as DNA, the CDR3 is TGTGCCAGCAGCCCCGGGACTAGCACGCCCGGGGAGCTGTTTTTT. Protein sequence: CASSPGTSTPGELFF.

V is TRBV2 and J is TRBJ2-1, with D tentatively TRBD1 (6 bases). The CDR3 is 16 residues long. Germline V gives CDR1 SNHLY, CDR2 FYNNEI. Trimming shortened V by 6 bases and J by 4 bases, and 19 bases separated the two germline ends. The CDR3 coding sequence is TGTGCCAGCAGGATTGTAGCCAGGGGTTTGTACAATGAGCAGTTCTTC. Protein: CASRIVARGLYNEQFF. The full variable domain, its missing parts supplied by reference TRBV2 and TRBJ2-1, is EPEVTQTPSHQVTQMGQEVILRCVPISNHLYFYWYRQILGQKVEFLVSFYNNEISEKSEIFDDQFSVERPDGSNFTLKIRSTKLEDSAMYFCASRIVARGLYNEQFFGPGTRLTVL.

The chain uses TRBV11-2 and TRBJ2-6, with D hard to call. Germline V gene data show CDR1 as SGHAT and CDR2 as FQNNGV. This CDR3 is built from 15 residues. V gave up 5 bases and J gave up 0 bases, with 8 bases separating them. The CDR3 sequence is CASSLSPSGANVLTF. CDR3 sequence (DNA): TGTGCCAGCAGCCTATCACCCTCTGGGGCCAACGTCCTGACTTTC. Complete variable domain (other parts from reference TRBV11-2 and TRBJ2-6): EAGVAQSPRYKIIEKRQSVAFWCNPISGHATLYWYQQILGQGPKLLIQFQNNGVVDDSQLPKDRFSAERLKGVDSTLKIQPAKLEDSAVYLCASSLSPSGANVLTFGAGSRLTVL.

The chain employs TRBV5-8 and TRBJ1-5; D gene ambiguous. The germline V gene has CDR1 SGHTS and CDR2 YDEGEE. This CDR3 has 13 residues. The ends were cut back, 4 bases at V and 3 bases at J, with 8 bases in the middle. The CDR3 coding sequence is TGTGCCAGCAGCAATTTCTTCAATCAGCCCCAGCATTTT. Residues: CASSNFFNQPQHF.

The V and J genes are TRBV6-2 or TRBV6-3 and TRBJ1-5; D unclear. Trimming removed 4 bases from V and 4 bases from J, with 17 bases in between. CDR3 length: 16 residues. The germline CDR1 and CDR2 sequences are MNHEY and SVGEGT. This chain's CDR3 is CASSSSTGVYNQPQHF. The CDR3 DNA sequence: TGTGCCAGCAGTTCCAGCACCGGGGTTTATAATCAGCCCCAGCATTTT.

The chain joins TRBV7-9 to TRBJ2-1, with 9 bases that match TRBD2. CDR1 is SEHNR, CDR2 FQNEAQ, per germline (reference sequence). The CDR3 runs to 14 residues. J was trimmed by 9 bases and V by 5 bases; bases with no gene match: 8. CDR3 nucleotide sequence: TGTGCCAGCAGCCAGGGACTAGCAGAGCCTGAGCAGTTCTTC. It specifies CASSQGLAEPEQFF. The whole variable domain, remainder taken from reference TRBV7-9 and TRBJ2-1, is DTGVSQNPRHKITKRGQNVTFRCDPISEHNRLYWYRQTLGQGPEFLTYFQNEAQLEKSRLLSDRFSAERPKGSFSTLEIQRTEQGDSAMYLCASSQGLAEPEQFFGPGTRLTVL.

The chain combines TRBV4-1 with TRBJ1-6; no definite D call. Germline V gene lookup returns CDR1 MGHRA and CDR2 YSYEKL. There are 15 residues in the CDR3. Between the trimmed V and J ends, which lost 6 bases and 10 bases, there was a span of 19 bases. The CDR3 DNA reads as TGCGCCAGCAGGGGAGTGGGAGCAAATCGATCACCCCTCCACTTT. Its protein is CASRGVGANRSPLHF.

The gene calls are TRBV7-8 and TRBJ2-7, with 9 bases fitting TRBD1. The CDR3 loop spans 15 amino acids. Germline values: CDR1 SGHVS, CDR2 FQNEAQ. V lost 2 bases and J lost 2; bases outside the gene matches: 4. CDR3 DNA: TGTGCCAGCAGCTTAAGGGACAGGGTAGCCTACGAGCAGTACTTC. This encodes CASSLRDRVAYEQYF. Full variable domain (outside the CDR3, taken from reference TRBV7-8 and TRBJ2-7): GAGVSQSPRYKVAKRGQDVALRCDPISGHVSLFWYQQALGQGPEFLTYFQNEAQLDKSGLPSDRFFAERPEGSVSTLKIQRTQQEDSAVYLCASSLRDRVAYEQYFGPGTRLTVT.

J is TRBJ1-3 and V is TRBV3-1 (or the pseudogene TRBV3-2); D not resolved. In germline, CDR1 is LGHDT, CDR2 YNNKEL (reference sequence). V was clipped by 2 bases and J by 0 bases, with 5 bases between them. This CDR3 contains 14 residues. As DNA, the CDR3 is TGTGCCAGCAGCCAACCCCGCTCTGGAAACACCATATATTTT. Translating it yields CASSQPRSGNTIYF.

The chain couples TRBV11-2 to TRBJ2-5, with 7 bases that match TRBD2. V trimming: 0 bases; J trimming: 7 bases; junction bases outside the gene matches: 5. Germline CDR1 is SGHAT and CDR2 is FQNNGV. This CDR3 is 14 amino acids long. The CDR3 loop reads CASSLEGWGGTQYF. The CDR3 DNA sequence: TGTGCCAGCAGCTTAGAGGGCTGGGGGGGGACCCAGTACTTC.

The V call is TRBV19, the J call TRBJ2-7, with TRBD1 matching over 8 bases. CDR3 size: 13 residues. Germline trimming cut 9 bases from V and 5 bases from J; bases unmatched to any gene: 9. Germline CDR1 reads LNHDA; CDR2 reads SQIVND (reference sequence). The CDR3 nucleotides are TGTGCCAGCAAGAAACAGGGGGACGACGAGCAGTACTTC. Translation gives CASKKQGDDEQYF.

CDR3 sequence reads: CASSLAPAGGNEQFF. CDR3 bases: TGTGCCAGCAGCTTAGCGCCAGCGGGAGGGAATGAGCAGTTCTTC. This sequence joins TRBV13 and TRBJ2-1; 10 bases align to TRBD2. The length of the CDR3 is 15 residues. V lost 1 base and J lost 7; bases outside the gene matches: 4. Germline V gives CDR1 PRHDT, CDR2 FYEKMQ (reference sequence). Full variable domain (remainder filled in from reference TRBV13 and TRBJ2-1): AAGVIQSPRHLIKEKRETATLKCYPIPRHDTVYWYQQGPGQDPQFLISFYEKMQSDKGSIPDRFSAQQFSDYHSELNMSSLELGDSALYFCASSLAPAGGNEQFFGPGTRLTVL.

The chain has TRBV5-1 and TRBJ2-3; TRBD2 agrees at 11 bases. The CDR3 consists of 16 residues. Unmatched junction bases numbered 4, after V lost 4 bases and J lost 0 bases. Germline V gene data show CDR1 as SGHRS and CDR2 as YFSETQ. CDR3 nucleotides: TGCGCCAGCAGCGCCCGACTAGCGGGGAGCACAGATACGCAGTATTTT. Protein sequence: CASSARLAGSTDTQYF. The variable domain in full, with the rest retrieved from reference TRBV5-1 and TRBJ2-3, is KAGVTQTPRYLIKTRGQQVTLSCSPISGHRSVSWYQQTPGQGLQFLFEYFSETQRNKGNFPGRFSGRQFSNSRSEMNVSTLELGDSALYLCASSARLAGSTDTQYFGPGTRLTVL.

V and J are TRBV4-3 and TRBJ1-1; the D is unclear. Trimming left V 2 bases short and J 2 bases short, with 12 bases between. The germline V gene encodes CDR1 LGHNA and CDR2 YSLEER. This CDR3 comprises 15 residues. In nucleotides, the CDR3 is TGCGCCAGCAGCCAATCCCTCCAGTCAAACACTGAAGCTTTCTTT. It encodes CASSQSLQSNTEAFF.

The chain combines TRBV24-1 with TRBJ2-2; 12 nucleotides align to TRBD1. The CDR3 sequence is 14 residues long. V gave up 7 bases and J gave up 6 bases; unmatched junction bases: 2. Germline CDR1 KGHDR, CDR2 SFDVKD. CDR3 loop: CATRGQGAPGELFF. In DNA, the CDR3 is TGTGCCACCAGGGGACAGGGGGCCCCCGGGGAGCTGTTTTTT.

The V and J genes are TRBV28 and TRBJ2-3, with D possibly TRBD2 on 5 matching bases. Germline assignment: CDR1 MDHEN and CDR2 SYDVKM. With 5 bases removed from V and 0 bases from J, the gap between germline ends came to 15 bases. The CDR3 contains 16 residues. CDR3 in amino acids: CASSPLVPTSTDTQYF. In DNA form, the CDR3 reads TGTGCCAGCAGTCCACTAGTACCAACTAGCACAGATACGCAGTATTTT.

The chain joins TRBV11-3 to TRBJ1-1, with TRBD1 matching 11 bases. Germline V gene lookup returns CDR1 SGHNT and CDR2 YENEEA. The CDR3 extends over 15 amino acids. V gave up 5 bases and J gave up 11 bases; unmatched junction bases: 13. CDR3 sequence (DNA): TGTGCCAGCAGCAGCCGGGACAGGGGGAAGGGGTCGGCTTTCTTT. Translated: CASSSRDRGKGSAFF.

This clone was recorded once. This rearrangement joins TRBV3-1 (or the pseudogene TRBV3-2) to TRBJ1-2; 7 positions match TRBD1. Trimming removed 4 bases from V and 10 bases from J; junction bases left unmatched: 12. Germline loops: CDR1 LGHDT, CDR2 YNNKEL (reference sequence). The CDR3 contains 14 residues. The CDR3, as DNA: TGTGCCAGCAGCCCAGCCCCGGACAGGCAAGACTACACCTTC. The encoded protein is CASSPAPDRQDYTF.

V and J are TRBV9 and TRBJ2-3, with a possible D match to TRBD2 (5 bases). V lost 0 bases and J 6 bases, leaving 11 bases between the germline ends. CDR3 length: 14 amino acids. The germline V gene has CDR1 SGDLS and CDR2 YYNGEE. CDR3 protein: CASSVARDGDTQYF. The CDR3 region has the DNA TGTGCCAGCAGCGTAGCGAGGGATGGCGATACGCAGTATTTT.

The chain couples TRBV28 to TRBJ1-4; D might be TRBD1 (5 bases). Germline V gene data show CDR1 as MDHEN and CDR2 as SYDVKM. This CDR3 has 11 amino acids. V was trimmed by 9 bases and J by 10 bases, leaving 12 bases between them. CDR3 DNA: TGTGCCAGTGTAGGGGTAGGAAAACTGTTTTTT. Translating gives CASVGVGKLFF.

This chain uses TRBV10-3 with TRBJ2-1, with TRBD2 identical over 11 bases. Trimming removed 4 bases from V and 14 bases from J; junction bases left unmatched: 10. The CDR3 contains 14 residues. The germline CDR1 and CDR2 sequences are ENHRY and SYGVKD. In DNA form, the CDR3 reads TGTGCCATCAGTGCGCTAGCGGGGGGTCGCGGAAAGTTCTTC. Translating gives CAISALAGGRGKFF.